The present TCR beta chain was sequenced within a study of blood T cells in healthy people across ages. Of note for this clonotype: Antigen unknown.

Per sample, at least 6 micrograms of total RNA were extracted. Primers used in a second PCR of about 7 to 12 cycles were a sample-barcoded 5' primer and a J-beta primer mix. A template-switch adaptor that had 12 random nucleotides put a tag on each cDNA molecule. TCRdb passed the 5' RACE reads through MiXCR, listing each CDR3 protein once. The sample lists 1.5 million to 2 million distinct CDR3 sequences; just under 50% were seen once. CDR3 length: 15 residues. Trimming shortened V by 6 bases and J by 3 bases, and 17 bases separated the two germline ends. Germline CDR1 MNHEY, CDR2 SMNVEV (reference sequence). Study-wide findings and caveats: As naive T cell percentage varied, TCR beta diversity correlated strongly with it.

The receptor's source is a woman aged 40 to 49 in good health. The chain carries TRBV27 and TRBJ1-2; D gene ambiguous. Sequencing was carried out using blood. The CDR3, as DNA: TGTGCCAGCAGCAACTTAAGACTAGTTGACTATGGCTACACCTTC. This codes for CASSNLRLVDYGYTF.